This T cell receptor (beta chain) was found in a study of CD8 T cells in ankylosing spondylitis. The CDR3 covers 14 residues. Trimming stripped 3 bases from V and 5 bases from J, with 11 bases between. The germline gives CDR1 KGHSH, CDR2 LQKENI. Making use of molecular barcodes, quantitative 5'-RACE generated TCR beta libraries. A single record per CDR3 protein comes from TCRdb applying MiXCR to the 5' RACE reads. The repertoire holds a few hundred thousand distinct CDR3 sequences, with roughly an eighth as singletons. Study results and limitations: Previous work reported some of these motif variants in the synovial fluid and blood of reactive arthritis. Matched synovial fluid from ankylosing spondylitis patients was reported to be enriched for disease-linked clones. CD8+ cells made up the disease-linked clones, which were relatively rare in peripheral blood. Seemingly characteristic of ankylosing spondylitis blood was a TCR beta motif consisting of 7 or 8 highly homologous variants.

Worth noting for this clonotype: Its antigen is undetermined.

Sequencing was carried out using blood, either unsorted or a sorted T cell fraction (not recorded which). The chain combines TRBV18 with TRBJ2-1; D uncertain. The TCR was taken from a male donor with ankylosing spondylitis. The CDR3 loop reads CASSPRRTHNEQFF. CDR3 in DNA: TGTGCCAGCTCACCCCGGAGAACCCACAATGAGCAGTTCTTC.